Each of the 22 T cell receptor beta chains below was sequenced from the same sample in a study of response to subunit inactivated influenza vaccine. Using its own MiXCR run on the RT-PCR reads, TCRdb lists one record per CDR3 protein. The sample includes more than 550,000 distinct CDR3 sequences, about an eighth of them seen just once. The input for sequencing was PBMCs from blood, taken on the day of vaccination. All receptors come from a man aged 45 to 65 who received an inactivated influenza vaccine.

This clonotype appeared a few times. The chain has TRBV6-1 and TRBJ1-4; no definite D call. This CDR3 comprises 14 residues. The V end lost 6 bases, the J end lost 10 bases, and 18 bases lay between the germline ends. Germline CDR1 MNHNS, CDR2 SASEGT. The DNA of the CDR3 is TGTGCCAGCAGATCCGGTCCAAACCCAGGAAAACTGTTTTTT. Protein sequence: CASRSGPNPGKLFF.

This clonotype came up a few times. The V call is TRBV20-1, the J call TRBJ2-3; a weak D match, TRBD2 (6 bases). The germline V gene encodes CDR1 DFQATT and CDR2 SNEGSKA (reference sequence). Trimming cost V 0 bases and J 0 bases, with 19 bases left between them. This CDR3 contains 18 residues. DNA for the CDR3: TGCAGTGCTAGAGATAGGATGGGACTCCCGCCTAGCACAGATACGCAGTATTTT. This translates into CSARDRMGLPPSTDTQYF.

This clonotype occurred many times. The chain joins TRBV18 to TRBJ2-3; D uncertain. The CDR3 consists of 13 residues. The germline CDR1 and CDR2 sequences are KGHSH and LQKENI. Trimming took 2 bases from V and 5 from J, leaving 8 bases between them. DNA for the CDR3: TGTGCCAGCTCACCATTTGAGCTAGATACGCAGTATTTT. It encodes CASSPFELDTQYF.

The rearrangement joins TRBV4-3 to TRBJ2-2; tentative D call: TRBD1 (6 bases). V lost 3 bases and J lost 5, with 19 bases in between. The CDR3 has 17 residues. Looked up from germline, CDR1 is LGHNA and CDR2 is YSLEER. The CDR3 sequence: CASSQTLTGHSTGELFF. CDR3 nucleotide sequence: TGCGCCAGCAGCCAGACCCTGACGGGACACTCGACCGGGGAGCTGTTTTTT.

This clonotype was seen more than once but under ten times. This chain links TRBV6-1 with TRBJ1-6; 9 positions agree with TRBD1. The ends lost 6 bases at V and 10 bases at J; junction bases unmatched: 7. The CDR3 runs 14 residues. Germline loops: CDR1 MNHNS, CDR2 SASEGT. The CDR3 DNA reads as TGTGCCAGCAGCTCCCGGGACAGGGAATCACCCCTCCACTTT. Amino acid sequence: CASSSRDRESPLHF.

This clonotype has a count of ten or more. V gene TRBV7-9 combines with J gene TRBJ1-3; unclear D gene. This CDR3 has 16 amino acids. Trimming pared 5 bases from V and 0 bases from J, leaving 14 bases between. Germline V lookup: CDR1 SEHNR, CDR2 FQNEAQ (reference sequence). The CDR3 nucleotides are TGTGCCAGCAGCCCCAGCCGCTTTACCTCTGGAAACACCATATATTTT. Translating gives CASSPSRFTSGNTIYF.

This clonotype was detected ten times or more. The chain couples TRBV27 to TRBJ2-1; D gene ambiguous. Trimming took 0 bases from V and 8 from J, leaving 14 bases between them. The germline CDR1 and CDR2 sequences are MNHEY and SMNVEV (reference sequence). The CDR3 sequence is 15 residues long. The CDR3 spells CASSLSPAYGDEQFF. CDR3 DNA: TGTGCCAGCAGTTTATCTCCAGCCTATGGCGATGAGCAGTTCTTC.

The chain has TRBV20-1 and TRBJ1-1, with D possibly matching TRBD1 (6 bases). Trimming cost V 5 bases and J 5 bases, with 15 bases left between them. The CDR3 is made up of 13 amino acids. Per the germline V gene, CDR1 is DFQATT and CDR2 is SNEGSKA (reference sequence). The CDR3: CSAADRFGTEAFF. The DNA for the CDR3 is TGCAGTGCTGCCGACAGGTTTGGGACTGAAGCTTTCTTT.

In this sample, this clonotype turned up a few times. The rearrangement uses TRBV29-1 and TRBJ1-2; weak D call: TRBD1 (6 bases). This CDR3 spans 12 amino acids. Germline V gene data show CDR1 as SQVTM and CDR2 as ANQGSEA. V lost 4 bases, J lost 8 bases, and 14 bases lay in between. The CDR3 DNA sequence: TGCAGCGTTGCTGGGGGCCGGATCGGCTACACCTTC. The encoded protein is CSVAGGRIGYTF. Combining the CDR3 with reference TRBV29-1 and TRBJ1-2 gives the whole variable domain SAVISQKPSRDICQRGTSLTIQCQVDSQVTMMFWYRQQPGQSLTLIATANQGSEATYESGFVIDKFPISRPNLTFSTLTVSNMSPEDSSIYLCSVAGGRIGYTFGSGTRLTVV.

This clonotype was detected only a few times. The chain links TRBV20-1 to TRBJ2-7; a weak D match, TRBD2 (5 bases). V lost 3 bases and J 2 bases, leaving 14 bases between the germline ends. Germline V gene sequence: CDR1 DFQATT, CDR2 SNEGSKA (reference sequence). This CDR3 is 14 amino acids long. The CDR3 region is CSARGNPGTYEQYF. The CDR3 DNA reads as TGCAGTGCTAGGGGGAATCCCGGGACCTACGAGCAGTACTTC.

The chain has TRBV4-3 and TRBJ2-5; TRBD2 agrees at 7 bases. The V segment lost 0 bases and the J segment 5 bases; nucleotides outside the gene matches: 9. Per the germline V gene, CDR1 is LGHNA and CDR2 is YSLEER. CDR3 size: 16 residues. CDR3 DNA: TGCGCCAGCAGCCAAGATCCACAAGCGGGATGGGAGACCCAGTACTTC. Protein product: CASSQDPQAGWETQYF.

This rearrangement joins TRBV7-2 to TRBJ2-5, with D possibly matching TRBD2 (6 bases). Germline CDR1 is SGHTA and CDR2 is FQGNSA. CDR3 length: 14 residues. V shed 6 bases and J shed 4 bases, with 15 bases lying between them. The CDR3 DNA sequence: TGTGCCAGCAGACCCCAGCGGGTGGGAGAGACCCAGTACTTC. As protein: CASRPQRVGETQYF.

This chain joins TRBV4-2 and TRBJ2-5; possible D gene TRBD2, 5 bases. Germline V gene sequence: CDR1 LGHNA, CDR2 YNFKEQ. V was cut by 0 bases and J by 2 bases, with 10 bases left in between. The CDR3 loop spans 15 amino acids. The CDR3 region has the DNA TGTGCCAGCAGCCAAGATGCGAAGCGGCAAGAGACCCAGTACTTC. This translates into CASSQDAKRQETQYF.

Only a few counts were recorded for this clonotype. The chain couples TRBV7-2 to TRBJ2-2; D possibly corresponds to TRBD1 (6 bases). Trimming pared 3 bases from V and 0 bases from J, leaving 8 bases between. Germline CDR1 is SGHTA and CDR2 is FQGNSA. The CDR3 length is 15 residues. Here the CDR3 reads CASSFDRSNTGELFF. The CDR3 coding sequence is TGTGCCAGCAGCTTTGACAGGTCGAACACCGGGGAGCTGTTTTTT.

This clonotype has more than one count but fewer than ten. The chain couples TRBV4-1 to TRBJ2-1; unclear D gene. The germline CDR1 and CDR2 sequences are MGHRA and YSYEKL. V was trimmed by 1 base and J by 4 bases, leaving 8 bases between them. The length of the CDR3 is 14 residues. The CDR3 region is CASSQVGRYNEQFF. CDR3 DNA: TGCGCCAGCAGCCAAGTGGGCCGGTACAATGAGCAGTTCTTC.

A few counts support this clonotype. This chain joins TRBV10-3 and TRBJ2-1; TRBD1 is a possible D gene (6 bases). V lost 10 bases and J lost 4, with 20 bases in between. Germline-derived CDR1 and CDR2 are ENHRY and SYGVKD. This CDR3 is 15 amino acids long. CDR3 bases: TGTGCCACGCGGAATATAGGGGGATCATACAATGAGCAGTTCTTC. Residues: CATRNIGGSYNEQFF.

This clonotype was counted between two and nine times. This sequence joins TRBV10-3 and TRBJ1-6; maybe TRBD1 (5 bases). Deletions cut 6 bases from V and 10 bases from J, with 16 bases between. This CDR3 is 14 amino acids long. Germline V gene sequence: CDR1 ENHRY, CDR2 SYGVKD. For the CDR3, the DNA is TGTGCCATCAGGTCAGGGTTCGAGGGGTCACCCCTCCACTTT. Residues: CAIRSGFEGSPLHF.

This clonotype appeared a few times. The J gene is TRBJ1-5, the V gene TRBV2, with a tentative D call TRBD1 (6 bases). The CDR3 is 17 amino acids. Per the germline V gene, CDR1 is SNHLY and CDR2 is FYNNEI. Trimming removed 1 base at V and 3 bases at J, with 16 bases between. The CDR3 protein is CASSEGQWGQNNQPQHF. CDR3 nucleotides: TGTGCCAGCAGTGAAGGGCAATGGGGGCAAAACAATCAGCCCCAGCATTTT.

This clonotype was observed many times. The chain employs TRBV9 and TRBJ2-1; D is unclear. V lost 6 bases, J lost 0 bases, and 10 bases lay in between. CDR3 length: 14 amino acids. Germline assignment: CDR1 SGDLS and CDR2 YYNGEE. CDR3 DNA: TGTGCCAGCACCCCGGCAGACTCCTACAATGAGCAGTTCTTC. The encoded protein is CASTPADSYNEQFF.

This clonotype was found many times. The gene calls are TRBV7-3 and TRBJ2-1; TRBD1 matches 7 bases. CDR1 SGHTA and CDR2 FQGTGA come from the germline V gene. V lost 1 base and J lost 0; bases outside the gene matches: 3. The CDR3 runs to 16 residues. CDR3 DNA sequence: TGTGCCAGCAGCTTAAGTAGGGACAGCTCCTACAATGAGCAGTTCTTC. Translation: CASSLSRDSSYNEQFF. Based on the CDR3 plus reference TRBV7-3 and TRBJ2-1, the full variable domain is GAGVSQTPSNKVTEKGKYVELRCDPISGHTALYWYRQSLGQGPEFLIYFQGTGAADDSGLPNDRFFAVRPEGSVSTLKIQRTERGDSAVYLCASSLSRDSSYNEQFFGPGTRLTVL.

This clonotype has a handful of counts. The gene calls are TRBV11-1 and TRBJ2-2, with 7 bases aligning to TRBD2. This CDR3 contains 16 residues. V was clipped by 0 bases and J by 4 bases; unmatched bases: 5. Germline lookup yields CDR1 SGHAT and CDR2 FQDESV (reference sequence). This CDR3 reads CASSLAPSGSTGELFF. CDR3 DNA: TGTGCCAGCAGCTTAGCGCCTAGCGGAAGCACCGGGGAGCTGTTTTTT.

This clonotype was detected a few times. The chain joins TRBV5-1 to TRBJ1-1; TRBD1 is a possible D gene (5 bases). V lost 3 bases and J lost 5, with 14 bases in between. Germline V CDR1 and CDR2: SGHRS, YFSETQ. The length of the CDR3 is 14 residues. CDR3 nucleotides: TGCGCCAGCAGCTGGGAAAGGGGTGGGACTGAAGCTTTCTTT. This sequence encodes CASSWERGGTEAFF.